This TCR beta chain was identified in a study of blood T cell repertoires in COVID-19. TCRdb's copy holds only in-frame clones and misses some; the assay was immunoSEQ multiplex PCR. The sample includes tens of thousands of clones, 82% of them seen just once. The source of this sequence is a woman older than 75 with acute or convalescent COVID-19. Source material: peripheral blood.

For the CDR3, the DNA is TGTGCCAGCAGCCCACGGACTAGCGGAACGAGCTCCTACAATGAGCAGTTCTTC. This codes for CASSPRTSGTSSYNEQFF. This rearrangement joins TRBV5-4 to TRBJ2-1; 10 nucleotides align to TRBD2. The CDR3 runs 18 residues. Trimming at V came to 4 bases and at J to 0 bases, leaving 10 bases not matched to a gene. The germline V gene has CDR1 SGHNT and CDR2 YYREEE (reference sequence).